These T cell receptor beta chains were read from a single sample in a study of shared clonotypes between healthy human individuals. The method was immunoSEQ multiplex PCR; TCRdb's version includes in-frame clones alone and lacks a portion of them. Found here are roughly 400,000 clones, roughly 96% of them singletons; the top ten hold about 0.34%. Material: memory CD8+ T cells sorted from blood. The source of these receptors is a man aged 30 to 45 in good health. Each CDR3 is given with its conserved first and last residue. Fields, in order: clone size, J gene, D gene, V gene, CDR3 DNA, CDR3 protein. A D gene is named only where the DNA matches it firmly. Expanded clones are given a class, and other clones once, few, many or no size at all.

- | TRBJ2-5 | TRBD2 | TRBV2 | TGTGCCAGCAGGAAGGGCGGGAGGGCCCAAGAGACCCAGTACTTC | CASRKGGRAQETQYF
- | TRBJ2-7 | - | TRBV6-5 | TGTGCCAGCAGGCGGACCGTCCCCTCCTACGAGCAGTACTTC | CASRRTVPSYEQYF
- | TRBJ1-2 | - | TRBV4-2 | TGTGCCAGCAGCCAAGATAGGCAAAACTATGGCTACACCTTC | CASSQDRQNYGYTF
- | TRBJ1-1 | - | TRBV10-2 | TGCGCCAGCAGTGACGCGGGGACAGAAGCTTTCTTT | CASSDAGTEAFF
- | TRBJ1-1 | - | TRBV7-2 | TGTGCCAGCAGCTTACACCTTTTAGGACTTGAAGCTTTCTTT | CASSLHLLGLEAFF
- | TRBJ2-1 | TRBD2 | TRBV6-1 | TGTGCCAGCAGCGAACCGGGGCTAGCGGGAGTATCGGGTGAGCAGTTCTTC | CASSEPGLAGVSGEQFF
- | TRBJ1-1 | - | TRBV5-8 | TGTGCCAGCAGCTTGGATTCTCTCCGACAGGATAACACTGAAGCTTTCTTT | CASSLDSLRQDNTEAFF
- | TRBJ2-3 | TRBD2 | TRBV18 | TGTGCCAGCTCACCACTTACTAGCGGGAGGGCCCAGAAAAGCACAGATACGCAGTATTTT | CASSPLTSGRAQKSTDTQYF
once | TRBJ1-2 | - | TRBV12-2 | TGTGCAAGTCGCTTAAACGATGGCTACACCTTC | CASRLNDGYTF
- | TRBJ1-2 | - | TRBV28 | TGTGCCAGCAGCCAAACAGGCAACTATGGCTACACCTTC | CASSQTGNYGYTF
- | TRBJ2-7 | TRBD2 | TRBV6-5 | TGTGCCAGCAGTTACCGTAGCGGGAGCTCCTACGAGCAGTACTTC | CASSYRSGSSYEQYF
- | TRBJ1-1 | - | TRBV5-4 | TGTGCCAGCAGCTTGGAGGGGGGGCGCACTGAAGCTTTCTTT | CASSLEGGRTEAFF
- | TRBJ2-7 | TRBD2 | TRBV9 | TGTGCCAGCAGCGCAGCTAGCGGGAGCACCTACGAGCAGTACTTC | CASSAASGSTYEQYF
- | TRBJ2-1 | - | TRBV9 | TGTGCCAGCAGCGTAGCAGTTTTAGAGCAGTTCTTC | CASSVAVLEQFF
- | TRBJ2-7 | - | TRBV4-2 | TGTGCCAGCAGCCAAGATTTTCAGGACAGCTCCTACGAGCAGTACTTC | CASSQDFQDSSYEQYF
- | TRBJ2-3 | - | TRBV4-1 | TGCGCCAGCAGCCAAGATATAACTACCACTAGCACAGATACGCAGTATTTT | CASSQDITTTSTDTQYF
- | TRBJ2-3 | TRBD2 | TRBV9 | TGTGCCAGCAGCGGGACTAGCGGGAGAGATACGCAGTATTTT | CASSGTSGRDTQYF
- | TRBJ2-1 | - | TRBV29-1 | TGCAGCGTTGGGCGGGTCTTGAACAATGAGCAGTTCTTC | CSVGRVLNNEQFF
- | TRBJ2-1 | TRBD2 | TRBV5-8 | TGTGCCAGCAGCTTTCTAGCGGGAGCCTACAATGAGCAGTTCTTC | CASSFLAGAYNEQFF
- | TRBJ2-7 | TRBD1 | TRBV28 | TGTGCCAGCAGTCGTACAGGGGGTCTTTTCGAGCAGTACTTC | CASSRTGGLFEQYF
- | TRBJ2-7 | TRBD2 | TRBV2 | TGTGCCAGCAGTGCGGGAGGGTACGAGCAGTACTTC | CASSAGGYEQYF
- | TRBJ2-4 | TRBD1 | TRBV29-1 | TGCAGCGTGGAGACAGGGCCGGCCAAAAACATTCAGTACTTC | CSVETGPAKNIQYF
- | TRBJ2-7 | - | TRBV18 | TGTGCCAGCTCATCCGCGGGCCTTTCCTACGAGCAGTACTTC | CASSSAGLSYEQYF
once | TRBJ1-2 | - | TRBV5-1 | TGCGCCAGCAGCAAGGAGGTACTGGCAGGGCACTATGGCTACACCTTC | CASSKEVLAGHYGYTF
- | TRBJ2-1 | - | TRBV7-8 | TGTGCCAGCAGCCTCTCTACTGGGGATGAGCAGTTCTTC | CASSLSTGDEQFF
- | TRBJ2-1 | TRBD2 | TRBV28 | TGTGCCAGCAGTTTCTTGTGGGGGGGATCGTACAATGAGCAGTTCTTC | CASSFLWGGSYNEQFF
- | TRBJ2-7 | TRBD2 | TRBV4-2 | TGTGCCAGCAGCCAAGTTGGGTCCCACGCTACTAGCGGGAGGGCCGCCTCCTACGAGCAGTACTTC | CASSQVGSHATSGRAASYEQYF
- | TRBJ2-1 | TRBD2 | TRBV7-9 | TGTGCCAGCAGCCATAGCGGGAGCCTCTACAATGAGCAGTTCTTC | CASSHSGSLYNEQFF
- | TRBJ1-1 | - | TRBV7-9 | TGTGCCAGCAGCCCACAGGGTTGGGACACTGAAGCTTTCTTT | CASSPQGWDTEAFF
- | TRBJ1-5 | - | TRBV6-1 | TGTGCCAGCAGTGAGACTCAGAGCAATCAGCCCCAGCATTTT | CASSETQSNQPQHF
- | TRBJ2-7 | TRBD2 | TRBV30 | TGTGCCTGGAGCGAGACTAGCGGGAGAGGCCGGCAGTACTTC | CAWSETSGRGRQYF
- | TRBJ2-5 | - | TRBV28 | TGTGCCAGCAGTTTAGCTAGCCTAGCCGGGACCCAGTACTTC | CASSLASLAGTQYF
- | TRBJ2-7 | - | TRBV28 | TGTGCCATTCTTGGAGGGAGCTCCTACAAGCAGTACTTC | CAILGGSSYKQYF
- | TRBJ1-1 | - | TRBV7-2 | TGTGCCAGCAGTTCACGTAGGGACACTGAAGCTTTCTTT | CASSSRRDTEAFF
- | TRBJ2-2 | TRBD2 | TRBV10-2 | TGCGCCAGCATTGGGCTAGCGGGAACCACCGGGGAGCTGTTTTTT | CASIGLAGTTGELFF
- | TRBJ1-5 | - | TRBV5-1 | TGCGCCAGCAGCTTGTCGGGGGGCAATCAGCCCCAGCATTTT | CASSLSGGNQPQHF
- | TRBJ2-3 | - | TRBV27 | TGTGCCAGCAGTTTTCGAACGAGGGGGGTGGGCCGTACGCAGTATTTT | CASSFRTRGVGRTQYF